This T cell receptor (beta chain) was observed in a study of blood T cell repertoires in COVID-19. CDR1 and CDR2 from the germline V gene are MNHNS and SASEGT. CDR3 length: 15 residues. V lost 3 bases and J lost 7, with 18 bases in between. Data came from immunoSEQ multiplex PCR; TCRdb stores just in-frame clones and leaves some out. Found here are 240,000 or so clones, around 86% of them singletons; the top ten hold around 12%. This clone turned up a few times. V gene TRBV6-1 combines with J gene TRBJ1-2, with a weak D call TRBD1 (6 bases). The sample was peripheral blood. This receptor was taken from a woman in her fifties or sixties with active or convalescent COVID-19. The CDR3 here is CASSDRGIPLFGYTF. CDR3 nucleotides: TGTGCCAGCAGTGACAGGGGAATTCCTCTTTTTGGCTACACCTTC.